Included here is one T cell receptor (beta chain) sequence, with context. This specimen comes from a study of blood T cell repertoires in COVID-19. The assay was immunoSEQ multiplex PCR, and TCRdb's table has in-frame clones only and misses some. The sample records 25,000 to 30,000 clones, 89% being singletons. This receptor was obtained from a human donor in a cohort sampled during active COVID-19. Sequenced material: peripheral blood.

The CDR3 is CASSDTPGQGVTDTQYF. The DNA for the CDR3 is TGTGCCAGCAGTGACACCCCGGGACAGGGAGTCACAGATACGCAGTATTTT. The J gene is TRBJ2-3, the V gene TRBV28; 9 bases agree with TRBD1. Germline trimming cut 5 bases from V and 2 bases from J; bases unmatched to any gene: 11. Germline V gene sequence: CDR1 MDHEN, CDR2 SYDVKM. The CDR3 has 17 residues.